The entry below gives a single T cell receptor (beta chain) sequence along with its context. Antigen unknown. These data originate in a study of cytomegalovirus exposure and HLA in healthy donors. Study-level points and caveats: A prior analysis recorded that most TCR beta V segments were productive about 90% or about 30% of the time. Because they were indistinguishable, some V segments, including TRBV6-2 and TRBV6-3, were excluded.

The PCR ran on 60 Vbeta and 13 Jbeta primers. TCRdb's copy holds only in-frame clones and misses some; the assay was immunoSEQ multiplex PCR. Of about 110,000 clones detected, approximately 70% appear once; the ten largest clones hold 8.7%. Looked up from germline, CDR1 is MNHEY and CDR2 is SMNVEV (reference sequence). V gave up 8 bases and J gave up 7 bases, with 21 bases separating them. The CDR3 runs to 14 residues. V is TRBV27 and J is TRBJ2-7; D perhaps matches TRBD2 (6 bases). The clonotype was recovered from a man aged 30 to 45 in good health and CMV-seropositive. Material: PBMCs. As DNA, the CDR3 is TGTGCCAGCCTCTCTCCGAGTAGGGGAGGTGAGCAGTACTTC. This gives the protein CASLSPSRGGEQYF.